This T cell receptor beta chain was documented in a study of cytomegalovirus exposure and HLA in healthy donors. The V and J ends lost 2 bases and 4 bases, in that order; junction bases with no gene match: 5. Germline V gene data show CDR1 as LGHNA and CDR2 as YNFKEQ. The CDR3 is made up of 15 amino acids. The data were produced by immunoSEQ multiplex PCR, yet TCRdb's version contains in-frame clones alone and is incomplete. The data contain around 150,000 clones, 88% of them singletons. This clonotype was obtained from a woman in her late teens or twenties in good health and CMV-seropositive. The sequenced material came from PBMCs. V gene TRBV4-2 combines with J gene TRBJ2-7; 10 bases line up with TRBD2. The CDR3 reads CASSQSGGDSYEQYF. The CDR3 coding sequence is TGTGCCAGCAGCCAAAGCGGGGGGGATTCTTACGAGCAGTACTTC.